Sequencing of this TCR beta chain was carried out in a study of cytomegalovirus exposure and HLA in healthy donors. Notes on the study in general: Cytomegalovirus-associated TCR beta chains were listed, numbering around 150. High sensitivity and specificity were reportedly achieved when the classifier diagnosed cytomegalovirus status.

Each donor's status was that of a healthy bone marrow donor. Nominal health characterized the donors when sampled, though unrecorded immune exposures were likely. This CDR3 comprises 14 residues. J was trimmed by 6 bases and V by 6 bases; bases with no gene match: 6. The V gene's germline CDR1 is MGHDK and CDR2 SYGVNS. Of note for this clone: Its antigen remains unidentified.

PCR was performed using 60 Vbeta and 13 Jbeta primers. Using immunoSEQ multiplex PCR, the repertoire was profiled, and TCRdb retains in-frame clones only, with some absent. The profile shows about 94,000 clones, 79% of them singletons. V is TRBV25-1 and J is TRBJ1-4, with 8 nucleotides matching TRBD1. This clonotype was sampled from a woman aged 40 to 50 in good health and CMV-seronegative. The sample was PBMCs. CDR3 loop: CASRDRDVYEKLFF. The CDR3 DNA is TGTGCCAGCAGGGACAGGGACGTCTATGAAAAACTGTTTTTT.